This note documents a single T cell receptor beta chain sequence. This sample was taken from a study of blood T cell repertoires in COVID-19. As for the study in general: Nucleic acid was either cDNA or gDNA, and it came from T cells, B-cell-depleted T cells, or PBMCs.

Using immunoSEQ multiplex PCR, the repertoire was profiled, and TCRdb retains in-frame clones only, with some absent. The sample holds approximately 410,000 clones, 80% to 90% seen once. The receptor's source is a woman aged 25 to 45 with active or convalescent COVID-19. The sequencing input was peripheral blood.

CDR3 residues: CASSRSLAKNIQYF. Here the CDR3 DNA reads TGTGCCAGCAGTCGGTCCCTAGCCAAAAACATTCAGTACTTC. V gene TRBV6-5 combines with J gene TRBJ2-4; D unclear. Deletions cut 5 bases from V and 0 bases from J, with 8 bases between. This CDR3 region has 14 residues. Germline loops: CDR1 MNHEY, CDR2 SVGAGI.